This T cell receptor (beta chain) stems from a study of a mutant IDH1 vaccine in newly diagnosed glioma. Stated time point: week 47, end of study. The vaccine gave 300 ug of a 20-mer mutant IDH1 peptide subcutaneously per dose. The donors' diagnosis was new WHO grade 3 or 4 astrocytoma that was IDH1-mutant and ATRX-lost. Clones were read by immunoSEQ multiplex PCR, and TCRdb kept only the in-frame ones, dropping some. There are approximately 25,000 clones in the sample; around 80% occur only once, and approximately 3.8% lies in the top ten. Of note for this clone: Its antigen is still unknown.

The germline V gene encodes CDR1 SGHRS and CDR2 YFSETQ. The CDR3 loop spans 16 amino acids. Trimming left V 1 base short and J 5 bases short, with 13 bases between. This receptor was identified in a man in his forties or fifties with glioma. Some clones in this sample may be carry-over from other donors' samples. The input for sequencing was PBMCs, taken from a glioma patient whose treatment included an IDH1 peptide vaccine. The rearrangement uses TRBV5-1 and TRBJ1-6, with D hard to call. The CDR3 sequence: CASSLFRQADNSPLHF. The CDR3 coding sequence is TGCGCCAGCAGCTTGTTTCGTCAGGCTGATAATTCACCCCTCCACTTT.